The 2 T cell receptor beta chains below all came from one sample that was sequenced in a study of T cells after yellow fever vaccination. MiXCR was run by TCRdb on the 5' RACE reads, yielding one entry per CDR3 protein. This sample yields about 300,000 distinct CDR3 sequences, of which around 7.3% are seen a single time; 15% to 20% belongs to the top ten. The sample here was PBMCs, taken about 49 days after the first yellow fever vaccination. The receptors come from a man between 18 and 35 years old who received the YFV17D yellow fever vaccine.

The CDR3, as DNA: TGTGCCAGCAGCTTGGTTCCCTCTACAAAGCTGTGGGCGGCGTTGGAGACCCAGTACTTC. It translates to CASSLVPSTKLWAALETQYF. The chain has TRBV5-4 and TRBJ2-5; D is unclear. The length of the CDR3 is 20 residues. Germline CDR1 reads SGHNT; CDR2 reads YYREEE (reference sequence). Trimming shortened V by 0 bases and J by 5 bases, and 29 bases separated the two germline ends.

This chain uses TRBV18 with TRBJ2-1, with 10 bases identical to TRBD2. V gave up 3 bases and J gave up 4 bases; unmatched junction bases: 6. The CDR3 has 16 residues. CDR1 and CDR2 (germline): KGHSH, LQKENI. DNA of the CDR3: TGTGCCAGCTCACCGCCACTAGCGGGGACTTACAATGAGCAGTTCTTC. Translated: CASSPPLAGTYNEQFF.